What follows is one TCR beta chain and its context. The antigen is undetermined. This specimen comes from a study of cytomegalovirus exposure and HLA in healthy donors. Study results and caveats: Associated with cytomegalovirus, according to the listing, were 150 to 200 TCR beta chains. Exclusion as indistinguishable affected some V segments, including TRBV6-2 and TRBV6-3. According to a later analysis, most TCR beta chains associated with CMV appeared HLA-restricted.

The CDR3 extends over 15 amino acids. V lost 2 bases and J lost 5; bases outside the gene matches: 2. The germline CDR1 and CDR2 sequences are LGHNA and YNFKEQ. The PCR was carried out with 60 Vbeta primers and 13 Jbeta primers. Clones were read by immunoSEQ multiplex PCR, and TCRdb kept only the in-frame ones, dropping some. The sample has around 120,000 clones; 65% to 90% are singletons. The receptor was isolated from a male donor in good health and CMV-seropositive. Sequencing was done on a sample of PBMCs. V usage is TRBV4-2 and J usage is TRBJ2-1, with 11 bases that match TRBD2. CDR3 protein: CASSQLAGGDNEQFF. Written as DNA, the CDR3 is TGTGCCAGCAGCCAATTAGCGGGAGGGGACAATGAGCAGTTCTTC.